The 19 T cell receptor beta chains reported below all come from one sample, sequenced in a study of vaccination effects on CD4 cells after COVID-19. These receptors are not linked to any known antigen. Sequencing used immunoSEQ multiplex PCR; TCRdb keeps in-frame clones, though not all of them. The data hold some 74,000 clones, with around 81% observed a single time. Sequencing followed a ViraFEST assay step that expanded antigen-specific CD4+ T cells with viral peptide pools. Culture proceeded for nine to ten days, and CD4+ T cells were then isolated. All study participants received two doses of BNT162b2 or mRNA-1273 vaccine. The sequences come from CD4+ T cells from PBMCs cultured with HCoV-229E spike peptides, collected after COVID-19 vaccination. Source of these receptors: a human donor who received a COVID-19 vaccine.

J is TRBJ2-7 and V is TRBV27; tentatively, D is TRBD1 or TRBD2 (7 bases each). The V end lost 8 bases, the J end lost 5 bases, and 22 bases lay between the germline ends. This CDR3 is built from 15 residues. Germline values: CDR1 MNHEY, CDR2 SMNVEV (reference sequence). Written as DNA, the CDR3 is TGTGCCAGCCCCCGCTCGGGGAGGGGGCGAAACGAGCAGTACGTC. Translating it yields CASPRSGRGRNEQYV.

The chain joins TRBV6-5 to TRBJ2-7, with 9 bases aligning to TRBD1. Trimming cost V 6 bases and J 6 bases; bases outside gene matches: 3. CDR1 MNHEY and CDR2 SVGAGI come from the germline V gene. The CDR3 loop spans 12 amino acids. DNA of the CDR3: TGTGCCAGCAGGGGACAGGGAGGCGAGCAGTACGTC. Translated: CASRGQGGEQYV.

This clone was observed a handful of times. The CDR3 sequence is CASSDLGQGSVDTQYF. The CDR3 nucleotides are TGTGCCAGCAGCGACCTCGGACAGGGTTCCGTAGATACGCAGTATTTT. The chain couples TRBV5-6 to TRBJ2-3; 8 bases match TRBD1. Losses at the gene ends were 4 bases for V and 5 bases for J; bases not matched to a gene: 12. The CDR3 extends over 16 amino acids. CDR1 and CDR2 from the germline V gene are SGHDT and YYEEEE.

The CDR3: CASSGTPNYGYTF. As DNA, the CDR3 is TGTGCCAGCAGCGGGACTCCTAACTATGGCTACACCTTC. The chain combines TRBV2 with TRBJ1-2; tentative D call: TRBD1 (5 bases). The CDR3 runs to 13 residues. CDR1 is SNHLY and CDR2 is FYNNEI in the germline V gene. Trimming removed 6 bases from V and 0 bases from J, with 8 bases in between.

The chain combines TRBV7-4 with TRBJ1-1; D may be TRBD1 (5 bases). V lost 5 bases and J lost 4, with 14 bases in between. The CDR3 totals 14 residues. Germline CDR1 and CDR2: SGHVT and SQSDAQ. The CDR3 reads CASSLQGSGTEAFF. As DNA, the CDR3 is TGTGCCAGCAGCCTTCAGGGTAGTGGCACTGAAGCTTTCTTT.

This clone was picked up a small number of times. The V and J genes are TRBV3-1 (or the pseudogene TRBV3-2) and TRBJ1-2; D is unresolved. The CDR3 is 13 residues long. The V end was cut by 2 bases, the J end by 4 bases, with 8 bases between. Germline V CDR1 and CDR2: LGHDT, YNNKEL (reference sequence). The CDR3 sequence: CASSQRDGYGYTF. The CDR3, as DNA: TGTGCCAGCAGCCAAAGGGATGGCTATGGCTACACCTTC.

The V and J genes are TRBV5-1 and TRBJ1-3, with TRBD1 identical over 8 bases. CDR1 and CDR2 (germline): SGHRS, YFSETQ. The CDR3 consists of 17 residues. Trimming cost V 2 bases and J 4 bases; bases outside gene matches: 11. CDR3 coding DNA: TGCGCCAGCAGCTTAACCCAGGGGGCTCTCGGAGGAAACACCATATATTTT. Encoded protein: CASSLTQGALGGNTIYF.

The chain has TRBV5-4 and TRBJ1-2, with TRBD1 identical over 7 bases. Looked up from germline, CDR1 is SGHNT and CDR2 is YYREEE (reference sequence). V shed 1 base, J shed 4 bases, and the junction held 7 bases outside the gene matches. The CDR3 extends over 15 amino acids. The CDR3 nucleotides are TGTGCCAGCAGCTTGTCAAGGGGGCTGAGCTATGGCTACACCTTC. This translates into CASSLSRGLSYGYTF.

This clone was seen a few times. V and J are TRBV7-9 and TRBJ1-1, with D unresolved. The germline CDR1 and CDR2 sequences are SEHNR and FQNEAQ (reference sequence). Trimming cost V 5 bases and J 4 bases, with 11 bases left between them. The CDR3 is 13 residues long. CDR3 DNA sequence: TGTGCCAGCAGCCCATCATGGACCACTGAAGCTTTCTTT. Translation gives CASSPSWTTEAFF.

The genes are TRBV2 and TRBJ2-1; D is undetermined. The germline V gene has CDR1 SNHLY and CDR2 FYNNEI. This CDR3 is 13 amino acids long. V lost 2 bases and J 6 bases, leaving 8 bases between the germline ends. CDR3 sequence reads: CASSERQLNEQFF. The CDR3, as DNA: TGTGCCAGCAGTGAACGTCAGCTCAATGAGCAGTTCTTC.

The CDR3 coding sequence is TGTGCCAGCAGCCGACAACAGGGAATGGGCGAAAAACTGTTTTTT. This translates into CASSRQQGMGEKLFF. This chain joins TRBV3-1 (or the pseudogene TRBV3-2) and TRBJ1-4; tentatively, D is TRBD1 (6 bases). V lost 4 bases, J lost 8 bases, and 17 bases lay in between. The germline gives CDR1 LGHDT, CDR2 YNNKEL (reference sequence). The length of the CDR3 is 15 residues.

This chain links TRBV3-1 (or the pseudogene TRBV3-2) with TRBJ2-5; TRBD1 might be the D (6 bases). Trimming removed 5 bases at V and 5 bases at J, with 9 bases between. Germline CDR1 reads LGHDT; CDR2 reads YNNKEL (reference sequence). This CDR3 has 12 residues. The CDR3 reads CASSSRGETQYF. Here the CDR3 DNA reads TGTGCCAGCAGCTCCAGGGGCGAGACCCAGTACTTC.

The J gene is TRBJ2-2, the V gene TRBV28, with TRBD2 as a possible D gene (5 bases). V was cut by 6 bases and J by 0 bases, with 14 bases left in between. Germline CDR1 is MDHEN and CDR2 is SYDVKM. The CDR3 totals 16 residues. CDR3 loop: CASRHVGASNTGELFF. DNA of the CDR3: TGTGCCAGCAGACACGTGGGAGCCTCGAACACCGGGGAGCTGTTTTTT.

V is TRBV18 and J is TRBJ2-1; possibly TRBD1 or TRBD2 for D (5 bases each). Trimming removed 6 bases at V and 0 bases at J, with 12 bases between. The V gene's germline CDR1 is KGHSH and CDR2 LQKENI. The CDR3 is 15 residues long. The CDR3 DNA sequence: TGTGCCAGCTCCCCTGCAGGGAGCTCCTACAATGAGCAGTTCTTC. The encoded protein is CASSPAGSSYNEQFF.

This sequence joins TRBV27 and TRBJ2-5; no clear D gene. This CDR3 is 14 amino acids long. Germline-derived CDR1 and CDR2 are MNHEY and SMNVEV (reference sequence). V dropped 4 bases and J dropped 3 bases, with 12 bases sitting between them. In DNA form, the CDR3 reads TGTGCCAGCAGTTGGCGCGGCTTCGAAGAGACCCAGTACTTC. Protein product: CASSWRGFEETQYF.

This sequence joins TRBV2 and TRBJ2-3, with TRBD2 matching 8 bases. After removal of 6 bases from V and 6 bases from J, the junction contained 11 bases not matched to a gene. This CDR3 region has 15 residues. The V gene's germline CDR1 is SNHLY and CDR2 FYNNEI. The CDR3 DNA follows: TGTGCCAGCAGCGGGACTAGTCATAGTTCCGATACGCAGTATTTT. It translates to CASSGTSHSSDTQYF. The full variable domain, its missing parts supplied by reference TRBV2 and TRBJ2-3, is EPEVTQTPSHQVTQMGQEVILRCVPISNHLYFYWYRQILGQKVEFLVSFYNNEISEKSEIFDDQFSVERPDGSNFTLKIRSTKLEDSAMYFCASSGTSHSSDTQYFGPGTRLTVL.

The chain couples TRBV28 to TRBJ1-2; unclear D gene. The CDR3 is made up of 14 amino acids. With 4 bases removed from V and 4 bases from J, the gap between germline ends came to 13 bases. Germline CDR1 is MDHEN and CDR2 is SYDVKM. As DNA, the CDR3 is TGTGCCAGCAGTTATGGTCGTCCTGGCTATGGCTACACCTTC. Protein product: CASSYGRPGYGYTF.

This sequence joins TRBV27 and TRBJ2-5; 8 nucleotides match TRBD1. The CDR3 length is 15 residues. Germline loops: CDR1 MNHEY, CDR2 SMNVEV (reference sequence). V dropped 8 bases and J dropped 5; count of bases not matched to a gene: 13. CDR3: CASAGQGATWETQYF. The CDR3 DNA follows: TGTGCCAGCGCTGGGCAGGGGGCGACCTGGGAGACCCAGTACTTC.

The chain couples TRBV10-1 to TRBJ1-4; TRBD1 matches at 9 bases. CDR1 and CDR2 from the germline V gene are WNHNN and SYGVQD (reference sequence). The CDR3 spans 16 residues. V trimming: 0 bases; J trimming: 8 bases; junction bases outside the gene matches: 7. The CDR3 loop is CASSESRGTGNEKLFF. CDR3 DNA: TGCGCCAGCAGTGAGTCCCGTGGGACAGGGAACGAAAAACTGTTTTTT.